This passage covers 29 T cell receptor beta chains from one sample sequenced in a study of blood T cell repertoires in COVID-19. Clones were sequenced by immunoSEQ multiplex PCR, and TCRdb holds only the in-frame ones, with some missing. The sample comprises about 150,000 clones, approximately 84% of which are singletons, and less than 10% rests with the top ten. The material sequenced was peripheral blood. The origin of the receptors is a woman aged 55-69 years with COVID-19, enrolled during active disease.

A single count supports this clone. This rearrangement joins TRBV12-3 or TRBV12-4 to TRBJ1-3; D not resolved. The CDR3 loop spans 12 amino acids. The V end lost 2 bases, the J end lost 8 bases, and 7 bases lay between the germline ends. The CDR3 protein is CASSLTLDTIYF. Written as DNA, the CDR3 is TGTGCCAGCAGTTTAACGCTAGACACCATATATTTT.

Of note for this clone: This same CDR3 is encoded by further DNA sequences in the sample. V gene TRBV3-1 (or the pseudogene TRBV3-2) combines with J gene TRBJ1-1; the match to TRBD1 covers 8 bases. The CDR3 covers 14 residues. The ends lost 1 base at V and 5 bases at J; junction bases unmatched: 3. The germline V gene encodes CDR1 LGHDT and CDR2 YNNKEL (reference sequence). The CDR3 sequence is CASSQVRGRTEAFF. The CDR3, as DNA: TGTGCCAGCAGCCAAGTCAGGGGGCGGACTGAAGCTTTCTTT.

This chain uses TRBV3-1 (or the pseudogene TRBV3-2) with TRBJ1-2; D might be TRBD1 (6 bases). CDR1 is LGHDT, CDR2 YNNKEL, per germline (reference sequence). The CDR3 has 16 residues. Deletions cut 0 bases from V and 2 bases from J, with 13 bases between. DNA of the CDR3: TGTGCCAGCAGCCAAGATGGTGGCAGGGGCAACTATGGCTACACCTTC. The encoded protein is CASSQDGGRGNYGYTF.

This clone occurred once. The chain links TRBV3-1 (or the pseudogene TRBV3-2) to TRBJ2-7; perhaps TRBD1 as D (6 bases). In germline, CDR1 is LGHDT, CDR2 YNNKEL (reference sequence). The V and J ends lost 2 bases and 6 bases respectively, with 8 bases between them. The CDR3 runs to 12 residues. The CDR3 DNA sequence: TGTGCCAGCAGCCAATCAGGGGCCGAGCAGTACTTC. This codes for CASSQSGAEQYF.

The rearrangement joins TRBV5-5 to TRBJ2-4, with 9 bases aligning to TRBD2. The CDR3 extends over 16 amino acids. J lost 8 bases, V lost 4 bases, and 13 bases had no gene match. Germline lookup yields CDR1 SGHKS and CDR2 YYEKEE (reference sequence). The DNA of the CDR3 is TGTGCCAGCAGCCACTCCTTTGCGGGGGGGCTGGACATTCAGTACTTC. Translated, it gives CASSHSFAGGLDIQYF.

This clone has more than one count but fewer than ten. The chain has TRBV5-1 and TRBJ2-5; 8 bases fit TRBD2. The V gene end was trimmed by 1 base and the J gene end by 3 bases; junction bases not matched to a gene: 5. The CDR3 is 15 amino acids. CDR1 SGHRS and CDR2 YFSETQ come from the germline V gene. CDR3 in amino acids: CASSLLLADEETQYF. The DNA of the CDR3 is TGCGCCAGCAGCTTGTTACTAGCGGACGAAGAGACCCAGTACTTC.

The V and J genes are TRBV7-3 and TRBJ2-2; 9 bases are a match to TRBD2. The V segment lost 4 bases and the J segment 0 bases; nucleotides outside the gene matches: 9. Germline CDR1 reads SGHTA; CDR2 reads FQGTGA. The length of the CDR3 is 18 residues. In DNA, the CDR3 is TGTGCCAGCAGCTCCCGGGGTAGCGGGGGTCCGAACACCGGGGAGCTGTTTTTT. Translated, it gives CASSSRGSGGPNTGELFF.

The V and J genes are TRBV7-2 and TRBJ1-2; D not certain. V was shortened by 3 bases and J by 4 bases, with 12 bases between the two germline ends. The CDR3 has 14 residues. CDR1 is SGHTA and CDR2 is FQGNSA in the germline V gene. CDR3 amino acids: CASSFGAPGYGYTF. The CDR3 region has the DNA TGTGCCAGCAGCTTTGGCGCCCCAGGCTATGGCTACACCTTC. Full variable domain (rest looked up from reference TRBV7-2 and TRBJ1-2): GAGVSQSPSNKVTEKGKDVELRCDPISGHTALYWYRQSLGQGLEFLIYFQGNSAPDKSGLPSDRFSAERTGGSVSTLTIQRTQQEDSAVYLCASSFGAPGYGYTFGSGTRLTVV.

This chain links TRBV25-1 with TRBJ1-2; a possible D gene is TRBD1 (5 bases). Germline V gene lookup returns CDR1 MGHDK and CDR2 SYGVNS. The CDR3 totals 11 residues. V was cut by 5 bases and J by 5 bases, with 6 bases left in between. The CDR3: CASSRGYGYTF. As DNA, the CDR3 is TGTGCCAGCAGTCGGGGGTATGGCTACACCTTC.

V usage is TRBV7-8 and J usage is TRBJ1-5; no firm D call. The CDR3 has 12 amino acids. Germline V gene data show CDR1 as SGHVS and CDR2 as FQNEAQ. V shed 2 bases and J shed 9 bases, with 8 bases lying between them. In DNA form, the CDR3 reads TGTGCCAGCAGCTTATCCGGGATGCCCCAGCATTTT. Amino acid sequence: CASSLSGMPQHF.

The chain uses TRBV12-3 or TRBV12-4 and TRBJ1-2; D is unclear. With 6 bases removed from V and 5 bases from J, the gap between germline ends came to 7 bases. The CDR3 runs to 11 residues. The CDR3 region is CASSPGYGYTF. In DNA form, the CDR3 reads TGTGCCAGCAGCCCCGGGTATGGCTACACCTTC.

The genes are TRBV5-1 and TRBJ1-1; D is possibly TRBD1 (6 bases). Germline V gene data show CDR1 as SGHRS and CDR2 as YFSETQ. With 0 bases removed from V and 4 bases from J, the gap between germline ends came to 13 bases. The CDR3 has 15 amino acids. This CDR3 reads CASSLDSGAGTEAFF. The CDR3 DNA sequence: TGCGCCAGCAGCTTGGATTCAGGGGCGGGCACTGAAGCTTTCTTT.

The chain employs TRBV3-1 (or the pseudogene TRBV3-2) and TRBJ1-6; D is ambiguous. V shed 2 bases and J shed 7 bases, with 9 bases lying between them. Per germline, CDR1 LGHDT and CDR2 YNNKEL (reference sequence). The CDR3 sequence is 14 residues long. Here the CDR3 reads CASSQRGRNSPLHF. The CDR3 bases are TGTGCCAGCAGCCAACGTGGTAGAAATTCACCCCTCCACTTT.

The chain has TRBV5-6 and TRBJ1-2; 7 bases match TRBD1. CDR3 length: 14 amino acids. Germline-derived CDR1 and CDR2 are SGHDT and YYEEEE. V was pared by 4 bases and J by 1 base, with 4 bases of the junction left unmatched. The CDR3 DNA reads TGTGCCAGCAGCCCGGGACAGCTTAACTATGGCTACACCTTC. Its protein product is CASSPGQLNYGYTF.

The chain carries TRBV20-1 and TRBJ1-5, with a possible D match to TRBD1 (5 bases). Germline assignment: CDR1 DFQATT and CDR2 SNEGSKA (reference sequence). The CDR3 extends over 10 amino acids. The ends were cut back, 4 bases at V and 11 bases at J, with 9 bases in the middle. CDR3 in DNA: TGCAGTGCTATGGGGCGTACCCAGCATTTT. Translating gives CSAMGRTQHF.

This rearrangement joins TRBV19 to TRBJ1-5, with D unresolved. Between the trimmed V and J ends, which lost 4 bases and 4 bases, there was a span of 20 bases. Germline values: CDR1 LNHDA, CDR2 SQIVND (reference sequence). The CDR3 runs to 17 residues. The CDR3 DNA reads as TGTGCCAGTAGTACCCACGGCAACCCTTGGGAGAATCAGCCCCAGCATTTT. Encoded protein: CASSTHGNPWENQPQHF.

The V gene is TRBV11-2, the J gene TRBJ1-6; D not certain. Trimming removed 4 bases at V and 9 bases at J, with 10 bases between. Germline V gene lookup returns CDR1 SGHAT and CDR2 FQNNGV. The CDR3 consists of 13 residues. This chain's CDR3 is CASSSDQISPLHF. CDR3 nucleotide sequence: TGTGCCAGCAGCTCAGACCAGATTTCACCCCTCCACTTT.

This clone showed up just once. The rearrangement uses TRBV6-5 and TRBJ2-5; TRBD2 agrees at 10 bases. V shed 6 bases, J shed 7 bases, and the junction held 5 bases outside the gene matches. The CDR3 sequence is 13 residues long. Per germline, CDR1 MNHEY and CDR2 SVGAGI. The CDR3 region has the DNA TGTGCCAGCAGCATAGCGGGGGGCGGGACCCAGTACTTC. Residues: CASSIAGGGTQYF.

The chain recombines TRBV7-2 with TRBJ2-3; 7 positions agree with TRBD1. V was clipped by 5 bases and J by 3 bases; unmatched bases: 8. This CDR3 is built from 15 residues. Germline CDR1 and CDR2: SGHTA and FQGNSA. CDR3 nucleotide sequence: TGTGCCAGCAGCCCCCGGGACAGATCTACAGATACGCAGTATTTT. Its protein product is CASSPRDRSTDTQYF.

The chain has TRBV5-1 and TRBJ2-3; possible D gene TRBD2, 5 bases. Germline CDR1 is SGHRS and CDR2 is YFSETQ. There are 14 residues in the CDR3. V was trimmed by 0 bases and J by 4 bases, leaving 9 bases between them. The CDR3 region has the DNA TGCGCCAGCAGCTTGGGGGAGAGGGCAGATACGCAGTATTTT. Its translation is CASSLGERADTQYF.

The gene calls are TRBV5-1 and TRBJ2-5; TRBD1 matches 7 bases. Germline-derived CDR1 and CDR2 are SGHRS and YFSETQ. Trimming took 3 bases from V and 1 from J; bases not matched to a gene: 6. The CDR3 is 15 residues long. In nucleotides, the CDR3 is TGCGCCAGCAGCTCCCGGGACAGCTCCCAAGAGACCCAGTACTTC. It is translated as CASSSRDSSQETQYF.

The rearrangement links TRBV7-6 to TRBJ1-4; D gene unclear. Trimming cost V 4 bases and J 1 base, with 10 bases left between them. Germline CDR1 is SGHVS and CDR2 is FNYEAQ. The CDR3 is 15 residues long. CDR3 residues: CASSSSSRTNEKLFF. CDR3 nucleotides: TGTGCCAGCAGCTCCTCGAGCCGAACTAATGAAAAACTGTTTTTT. The variable domain in full, completed from reference TRBV7-6 and TRBJ1-4, reads GAGVSQSPRYKVTKRGQDVALRCDPISGHVSLYWYRQALGQGPEFLTYFNYEAQQDKSGLPNDRFSAERPEGSISTLTIQRTEQRDSAMYRCASSSSSRTNEKLFFGSGTQLSVL.

The V and J genes are TRBV12-3 or TRBV12-4 and TRBJ1-6; D perhaps matches TRBD1 (5 bases). Trimming removed 5 bases from V and 7 bases from J, with 6 bases in between. This CDR3 is built from 12 residues. The CDR3: CASSPGNSPLHF. In DNA form, the CDR3 reads TGTGCCAGCAGTCCAGGGAATTCACCCCTCCACTTT.

The V call is TRBV7-6, the J call TRBJ1-3, with D perhaps TRBD1 (6 bases). The germline CDR1 and CDR2 sequences are SGHVS and FNYEAQ. Trimming took off 3 bases at V and 0 bases at J, with 9 bases between the two ends. The CDR3 consists of 15 residues. This chain's CDR3 is CASSLADSSGNTIYF. Here the CDR3 DNA reads TGTGCCAGCAGCTTGGCGGACAGCTCTGGAAACACCATATATTTT.

This clone was observed a single time. This chain connects TRBV5-8 to TRBJ1-2, with TRBD1 identical over 10 bases. In germline, CDR1 is SGHTS, CDR2 YDEGEE. CDR3 size: 15 residues. The J segment lost 3 bases and the V segment lost 2 bases, leaving 4 bases of the junction unmatched. CDR3 DNA sequence: TGTGCCAGCAGCTTAGGGGACAGGGGTGACTATGGCTACACCTTC. Its protein product is CASSLGDRGDYGYTF.

The chain uses TRBV5-5 and TRBJ1-2, with D perhaps TRBD1 (5 bases). The germline V gene has CDR1 SGHKS and CDR2 YYEKEE (reference sequence). The CDR3 totals 14 residues. V was cut by 2 bases and J by 6 bases, with 14 bases left in between. CDR3 region: CASSFRPRGNGYTF. The CDR3 DNA sequence: TGTGCCAGCAGCTTTCGGCCGCGGGGGAATGGCTACACCTTC.

The chain is built from TRBV6-1 and TRBJ2-5; 7 bases map to TRBD2. V was pared by 1 base and J by 6 bases, with 11 bases of the junction left unmatched. This CDR3 has 16 residues. In germline, CDR1 is MNHNS, CDR2 SASEGT. CDR3 sequence reads: CASSEVAGRVPKTQYF. The CDR3 DNA is TGTGCCAGCAGTGAAGTGGCAGGGAGGGTTCCCAAGACCCAGTACTTC.

V is TRBV5-6 and J is TRBJ1-3; D possibly corresponds to TRBD1 (6 bases). Trimming took off 1 base at V and 7 bases at J, with 12 bases between the two ends. This CDR3 has 14 residues. CDR1 is SGHDT and CDR2 is YYEEEE in the germline V gene. CDR3 in DNA: TGTGCCAGCAGCTTGCGGGGGGCACAGAACACCATATATTTT. It yields the protein CASSLRGAQNTIYF.

The chain recombines TRBV6-1 with TRBJ1-6; D uncertain. V lost 0 bases, J lost 7 bases, and 4 bases lay in between. Germline V CDR1 and CDR2: MNHNS, SASEGT. CDR3 length equals 13 residues. CDR3: CASSEAGNSPLHF. CDR3 nucleotide sequence: TGTGCCAGCAGTGAAGCGGGCAATTCACCCCTCCACTTT.